This TCR beta chain was identified in a study of blood T cell repertoires in COVID-19. The V gene end was trimmed by 5 bases and the J gene end by 4 bases; junction bases not matched to a gene: 6. Germline-derived CDR1 and CDR2 are PRHDT and FYEKMQ (reference sequence). CDR3 length: 14 residues. Original processing methods: Using reference gene primer amplification, nucleated cell counts were estimated. Produced via immunoSEQ multiplex PCR; TCRdb's table is partial and in-frame only. The V and J calls and clone size are taken from that table; D and trimming were inferred from the DNA. The sample has some 260,000 clones; approximately 84% are singletons.

The chain carries TRBV13 and TRBJ2-5, with 8 bases matching TRBD1. The specimen sequenced was PBMCs or T cells enriched from blood (not recorded which). This clonotype was sampled from a man aged 35-49 years who had recovered from COVID-19. The CDR3 sequence: CASSRDRPSETQYF. The CDR3 nucleotides read TGTGCCAGCAGCCGGGACAGGCCTTCAGAGACCCAGTACTTC.